The rows below give T cell receptor beta chains drawn from one sample of a study of cytomegalovirus exposure and HLA in healthy donors. The protocol was immunoSEQ multiplex PCR, while the TCRdb copy is restricted to in-frame clones and leaves out a portion. The sample lists over 90,000 clones; about three quarters were seen once. What was sequenced was PBMCs. The source is a man aged 40-49 years in good health and CMV-seronegative. The CDR3 runs from the conserved cysteine through the conserved F or W. Fields, in order: D gene, J gene, clone size, V gene, CDR3 protein, CDR3 DNA. D genes are given only for firm matches. Not all rows give a size; the values are once, few, many and, for expanded clones, a class.

D gene: TRBD1
J gene: TRBJ2-7
clone size: -
V gene: TRBV28
CDR3 protein: CASSFGTGSESYEQYF
CDR3 DNA: TGTGCCAGCAGCTTCGGGACAGGCTCTGAATCCTACGAGCAGTACTTC

D gene: -
J gene: TRBJ2-1
clone size: -
V gene: TRBV30
CDR3 protein: CAWSFGAGYNEQFF
CDR3 DNA: TGTGCCTGGAGCTTTGGGGCCGGCTACAATGAGCAGTTCTTC

D gene: TRBD1
J gene: TRBJ1-2
clone size: -
V gene: TRBV6-6
CDR3 protein: CATPGQGDGYTF
CDR3 DNA: TGTGCCACCCCGGGACAGGGTGATGGCTACACCTTC

D gene: -
J gene: TRBJ2-3
clone size: -
V gene: TRBV4-1
CDR3 protein: CASSLIESTDTQYF
CDR3 DNA: TGCGCCAGCAGCTTGATTGAGAGCACAGATACGCAGTATTTT

D gene: -
J gene: TRBJ1-1
clone size: -
V gene: TRBV5-1
CDR3 protein: CASSPSGTEAFF
CDR3 DNA: TGCGCCAGCAGCCCCTCCGGCACTGAAGCTTTCTTT

D gene: TRBD1
J gene: TRBJ2-3
clone size: few
V gene: TRBV13
CDR3 protein: CASRRRDSLVDTQYF
CDR3 DNA: TGTGCCAGCAGACGCCGGGACAGTTTAGTAGATACGCAGTATTTT

D gene: TRBD1
J gene: TRBJ2-1
clone size: -
V gene: TRBV7-8
CDR3 protein: CASSFYLGQGNEQFF
CDR3 DNA: TGTGCCAGCAGCTTTTACTTAGGACAGGGTAATGAGCAGTTCTTC

D gene: -
J gene: TRBJ2-7
clone size: -
V gene: TRBV5-4
CDR3 protein: CASSFRGGYEQYF
CDR3 DNA: TGTGCCAGCAGCTTTCGAGGGGGCTACGAGCAGTACTTC

D gene: -
J gene: TRBJ1-2
clone size: few
V gene: TRBV5-1
CDR3 protein: CASSSDRRYTF
CDR3 DNA: TGCGCCAGCAGCTCCGACAGGCGCTACACCTTC

D gene: -
J gene: TRBJ2-5
clone size: -
V gene: TRBV6-6
CDR3 protein: CASSVGLIRETQYF
CDR3 DNA: TGTGCCAGCAGCGTAGGACTGATTCGGGAGACCCAGTACTTC

D gene: TRBD1
J gene: TRBJ2-7
clone size: -
V gene: TRBV5-1
CDR3 protein: CASSPTTGTGYSYEQYF
CDR3 DNA: TGCGCCAGCAGCCCAACAACCGGGACAGGGTACTCCTACGAGCAGTACTTC

D gene: TRBD1
J gene: TRBJ1-5
clone size: once
V gene: TRBV6-5
CDR3 protein: CASSSQGAFQPQHF
CDR3 DNA: TGTGCCAGCAGTTCCCAGGGGGCCTTTCAGCCCCAGCATTTT

D gene: -
J gene: TRBJ1-5
clone size: -
V gene: TRBV18
CDR3 protein: CASSPRGGNQPQHF
CDR3 DNA: TGTGCCAGCTCACCTCGGGGGGGAAATCAGCCCCAGCATTTT

D gene: -
J gene: TRBJ2-3
clone size: -
V gene: TRBV7-8
CDR3 protein: CASSLRFVGSERKQYF
CDR3 DNA: TGTGCCAGCAGCTTACGGTTTGTGGGGAGCGAGCGTAAGCAGTATTTT

D gene: TRBD1
J gene: TRBJ2-7
clone size: once
V gene: TRBV4-1
CDR3 protein: CASSLRGQGYEQYF
CDR3 DNA: TGCGCCAGCAGCCTAAGAGGACAGGGCTACGAGCAGTACTTC

D gene: -
J gene: TRBJ2-7
clone size: -
V gene: TRBV30
CDR3 protein: CACTRQETYEQYF
CDR3 DNA: TGTGCCTGTACCCGACAGGAGACCTACGAGCAGTACTTC

D gene: -
J gene: TRBJ1-5
clone size: -
V gene: TRBV7-9
CDR3 protein: CASSLGGNNQPQHF
CDR3 DNA: TGTGCCAGCAGCTTAGGAGGCAATAATCAGCCCCAGCATTTT

D gene: TRBD1
J gene: TRBJ2-1
clone size: -
V gene: TRBV28
CDR3 protein: CASSWRDRVNEQFF
CDR3 DNA: TGTGCCAGCAGTTGGCGGGACAGGGTAAATGAGCAGTTCTTC

D gene: -
J gene: TRBJ2-2
clone size: few
V gene: TRBV6-5
CDR3 protein: CASSQGYRTGELFF
CDR3 DNA: TGTGCCAGCAGTCAGGGGTATCGGACCGGGGAGCTGTTTTTT

D gene: TRBD2
J gene: TRBJ2-5
clone size: -
V gene: TRBV7-6
CDR3 protein: CASSPGLAQTQYF
CDR3 DNA: TGTGCCAGCAGCCCTGGACTAGCTCAGACCCAGTACTTC

D gene: -
J gene: TRBJ2-3
clone size: -
V gene: TRBV6-1
CDR3 protein: CASPGQNTDTQYF
CDR3 DNA: TGTGCCAGTCCCGGACAGAACACAGATACGCAGTATTTT

D gene: TRBD1
J gene: TRBJ2-1
clone size: -
V gene: TRBV14
CDR3 protein: CASGRTGVGEQFF
CDR3 DNA: TGTGCCAGCGGGAGGACAGGGGTTGGTGAGCAGTTCTTC

D gene: -
J gene: TRBJ2-3
clone size: -
V gene: TRBV29-1
CDR3 protein: CSVGTRDRRNTQYF
CDR3 DNA: TGCAGCGTTGGGACTAGAGACAGGCGTAATACGCAGTATTTT

D gene: TRBD1
J gene: TRBJ2-3
clone size: -
V gene: TRBV30
CDR3 protein: CAWSTGTGTQYF
CDR3 DNA: TGTGCCTGGAGCACCGGGACAGGTACGCAGTATTTT

D gene: -
J gene: TRBJ1-5
clone size: once
V gene: TRBV27
CDR3 protein: CASMTQGGNQPQHF
CDR3 DNA: TGTGCCAGCATGACCCAAGGAGGTAATCAGCCCCAGCATTTT

D gene: TRBD2
J gene: TRBJ2-7
clone size: -
V gene: TRBV7-9
CDR3 protein: CASLSGGSYEQYF
CDR3 DNA: TGTGCCAGCCTATCGGGAGGCTCCTACGAGCAGTACTTC

D gene: -
J gene: TRBJ1-1
clone size: few
V gene: TRBV18
CDR3 protein: CASSPEGGAEAFF
CDR3 DNA: TGTGCCAGCTCACCAGAAGGCGGGGCCGAAGCTTTCTTT

D gene: -
J gene: TRBJ2-3
clone size: -
V gene: TRBV18
CDR3 protein: CASSPGANTDTQYF
CDR3 DNA: TGTGCCAGCTCACCGGGGGCCAACACAGATACGCAGTATTTT

D gene: -
J gene: TRBJ2-7
clone size: -
V gene: TRBV4-2
CDR3 protein: CASSHSGLDSYEQYF
CDR3 DNA: TGTGCCAGCAGCCATTCCGGACTGGACTCCTACGAGCAGTACTTC

D gene: -
J gene: TRBJ1-5
clone size: -
V gene: TRBV18
CDR3 protein: CASSPVLQIDQPQHF
CDR3 DNA: TGTGCCAGCTCACCAGTATTACAGATAGATCAGCCCCAGCATTTT

D gene: -
J gene: TRBJ2-7
clone size: -
V gene: TRBV4-2
CDR3 protein: CASSQDPGEQYF
CDR3 DNA: TGTGCCAGCAGCCAAGATCCGGGCGAGCAGTACTTC

D gene: -
J gene: TRBJ2-5
clone size: -
V gene: TRBV7-8
CDR3 protein: CASSLAYWREEETQYF
CDR3 DNA: TGTGCCAGCAGCTTAGCGTACTGGAGGGAGGAAGAGACCCAGTACTTC

D gene: TRBD2
J gene: TRBJ2-3
clone size: -
V gene: TRBV7-9
CDR3 protein: CASSLRGGLGDTQYF
CDR3 DNA: TGTGCCAGCAGCTTGAGGGGAGGGTTAGGAGATACGCAGTATTTT

D gene: -
J gene: TRBJ1-5
clone size: -
V gene: TRBV30
CDR3 protein: CASRRGRPQHF
CDR3 DNA: TGTGCCTCGCGGCGCGGGAGGCCCCAGCATTTT

D gene: -
J gene: TRBJ2-3
clone size: -
V gene: TRBV7-8
CDR3 protein: CASTRWGVADTQYF
CDR3 DNA: TGTGCCAGCACCCGTTGGGGGGTCGCAGATACGCAGTATTTT

D gene: -
J gene: TRBJ2-4
clone size: -
V gene: TRBV5-4
CDR3 protein: CASSGGAKNIQYF
CDR3 DNA: TGTGCCAGCAGCGGGGGGGCCAAAAACATTCAGTACTTC

D gene: -
J gene: TRBJ2-1
clone size: few
V gene: TRBV13
CDR3 protein: CASSPFSTDEQFF
CDR3 DNA: TGTGCCAGCAGCCCCTTTTCTACCGATGAGCAGTTCTTC

D gene: -
J gene: TRBJ2-5
clone size: -
V gene: TRBV9
CDR3 protein: CASSVQGQETQYF
CDR3 DNA: TGTGCCAGCAGCGTACAGGGGCAAGAGACCCAGTACTTC

D gene: TRBD2
J gene: TRBJ2-7
clone size: -
V gene: TRBV28
CDR3 protein: CASTLRWEGPAPEQYF
CDR3 DNA: TGTGCCAGCACCCTGCGGTGGGAGGGACCGGCTCCCGAGCAGTACTTC

D gene: -
J gene: TRBJ2-5
clone size: -
V gene: TRBV7-9
CDR3 protein: CASSLASGENPRTQYF
CDR3 DNA: TGTGCCAGCAGCTTAGCGTCGGGGGAGAACCCGAGGACCCAGTACTTC

D gene: TRBD1
J gene: TRBJ1-1
clone size: -
V gene: TRBV5-1
CDR3 protein: CAGSTDRGHTEAFF
CDR3 DNA: TGCGCCGGCAGCACTGATAGGGGGCATACTGAAGCTTTCTTT

D gene: TRBD2
J gene: TRBJ2-5
clone size: -
V gene: TRBV7-2
CDR3 protein: CASSLQRGQETQYF
CDR3 DNA: TGTGCCAGCAGCTTGCAGCGGGGGCAAGAGACCCAGTACTTC

D gene: TRBD1
J gene: TRBJ1-1
clone size: -
V gene: TRBV7-6
CDR3 protein: CASSPNTGETEAFF
CDR3 DNA: TGTGCCAGCAGCCCTAATACAGGGGAAACTGAAGCTTTCTTT

D gene: -
J gene: TRBJ1-2
clone size: -
V gene: TRBV21-1
CDR3 protein: CARGRNRNRDRGLCGYTF
CDR3 DNA: TGTGCCAGGGGGCGGAACCGAAACCGGGACAGGGGGCTTTGTGGCTACACCTTC

D gene: TRBD1
J gene: TRBJ2-6
clone size: many
V gene: TRBV10-3
CDR3 protein: CAIRVPGQRSGANVLTF
CDR3 DNA: TGTGCCATCAGAGTACCGGGACAGCGGTCTGGGGCCAACGTCCTGACTTTC

D gene: TRBD1
J gene: TRBJ2-7
clone size: -
V gene: TRBV5-8
CDR3 protein: CASSLRRDRSYEQYF
CDR3 DNA: TGTGCCAGCAGCTTACGCCGGGACAGGTCCTACGAGCAGTACTTC

D gene: -
J gene: TRBJ1-2
clone size: -
V gene: TRBV9
CDR3 protein: CASSVALDIGYYGYTF
CDR3 DNA: TGTGCCAGCAGCGTAGCTCTGGACATCGGATACTATGGCTACACCTTC

D gene: -
J gene: TRBJ1-1
clone size: few
V gene: TRBV19
CDR3 protein: CASSIEAGGLAEAFF
CDR3 DNA: TGTGCCAGTAGTATAGAGGCTGGTGGGCTGGCTGAAGCTTTCTTT

D gene: TRBD2
J gene: TRBJ2-3
clone size: -
V gene: TRBV4-1
CDR3 protein: CASSQEGTSGTTDTQYF
CDR3 DNA: TGCGCCAGCAGCCAAGAAGGGACTAGCGGAACCACAGATACGCAGTATTTT

D gene: -
J gene: TRBJ1-1
clone size: few
V gene: TRBV19
CDR3 protein: CASSIPSRGGTEAFF
CDR3 DNA: TGTGCCAGTAGTATCCCCTCTAGGGGGGGGACTGAAGCTTTCTTT

D gene: -
J gene: TRBJ2-5
clone size: once
V gene: TRBV5-6
CDR3 protein: CASSPTSWETQYF
CDR3 DNA: TGTGCCAGCAGCCCTACTAGTTGGGAGACCCAGTACTTC

D gene: TRBD2
J gene: TRBJ2-1
clone size: once
V gene: TRBV9
CDR3 protein: CASSVIAGGLGEQFF
CDR3 DNA: TGTGCCAGCAGCGTAATAGCGGGGGGGCTGGGTGAGCAGTTCTTC